The sequence of this T cell receptor beta chain was determined in a study of Ad26.COV2.S vaccination and SARS-CoV-2 variants (dated by TCRdb to 2020 to 2023). Study-wide context: Vaccine-arm donors came from COV1001, a multicentre, randomized, double-blind, placebo-controlled phase I-IIa trial of Ad26.COV2.S in healthy adults. Ad26.COV2.S was administered intramuscularly at 5 x 10^10 or 1 x 10^11 viral particles, either as a single shot or as two shots given 56 days apart. Sequencing of the TCRbeta repertoire served to evaluate the specificity and breadth of SARS-CoV-2-reactive T cell receptors following Ad26.COV2.S vaccination. A total of some 30 samples were included in the TCR-sequenced set, comprising some 20 Ad26.COV2.S vaccine recipients, 5 placebo recipients and 8 SARS-CoV-2 convalescent individuals. Trial participants were randomized into five groups of five: low-dose or high-dose Ad26.COV2.S given once or twice, or placebo on both occasions. Throughout the experiments and outcome assessment, investigators stayed blinded to trial group allocation. Beyond this particular receptor, the publication reports: Vaccine and placebo recipients had comparable non-spike TCR breadth, which fits with the vaccine containing only spike. It was noted by the authors that total T cell responses may have been underestimated by the TCR breadth and depth analyses. Substantial breadth of spike-specific CD8+ and CD4+ T cell responses was reported after vaccination. The study was not powered for comparison of responses between vaccine doses or regimens. Spike-specific TCR breadth was higher in Ad26.COV2.S recipients than in placebo recipients (P = 0.0014).

The treatment or condition label of this sample denotes: 19 received Ad26.COV2.S at low or high dose, single or two shots; roughly 5 received placebo; per-sample allocation not given. Repertoires of vaccine and placebo recipients were sequenced from samples taken on day 63 after the first injection. Between 29 July and 7 August 2020, Cohort 1b enrolled about 27 adults aged 18-55 years at one site in Boston, USA. As a vaccine, Ad26.COV2.S was a replication-incompetent adenovirus type 26 vector that expressed a prefusion-stabilized SARS-CoV-2 spike protein derived from the original Wuhan strain. The immunoSEQ Assay was the method used to sequence TCRbeta CDR3 regions. After extraction, genomic DNA underwent amplification by bias-controlled multiplex PCR, followed by high-throughput sequencing. The paper's processing steps were these. To quantify the absolute abundance of every unique TCRbeta CDR3 region, sequences were collapsed and filtered. T cell fraction was estimated by normalization of TCRbeta template counts to usable DNA, with usable DNA being measured through amplification of reference genes present in all nucleated cells. Repertoire TCRs were annotated as SARS-CoV-2-specific when V gene, CDR3 amino acid sequence and J gene were exactly matched to a known reactive TCR set. The reference SARS-CoV-2 TCR set came from MIRA and was filtered for enrichment in COVID-19-positive ImmuneCODE repertoires, removing public or cross-reactive TCRs. Drawing on the MIRA antigens, annotated TCRs were analysed further at the level of specific ORF or position within ORF. Depth was the summed frequency of annotated unique rearrangements, while breadth was defined as annotated unique rearrangements over total unique productive rearrangements. Two-sided Wilcoxon rank-sum tests were applied when comparing TCR breadth between groups. TCRdb took this table from immuneACCESS and kept in-frame rearrangements with V and J called. Such tables lack part of the clones; where checked against another copy, unresolved V genes explain under half of the gap, and the rest is unexplained. The DNA gave D and trimming, while V, J and clone size come from that table. Recorded for this sample are about 350,000 clones; approximately 81% of them occurred a single time. The ten top clones hold around 3.3% of the sample.

As regards this clone: What antigen it recognizes has not been identified. Base qualities were left out, and no much larger clone turns up one base away.

Sequences SGHRS (CDR1) and YFSETQ (CDR2) are obtained from the germline V gene. The CDR3 sequence holds 14 residues, the cysteine and phenylalanine included. Left in the record is the CDR3 DNA by itself, 42 bases read in frame from the first base. V is pruned by 4 bases and J by 6 bases, leaving 4 bases of the junction without a gene match. The rearrangement combines TRBV5-1 with TRBJ2-2; 9 central bases correspond to TRBD1. The sequencing used peripheral blood, collected in a trial of Ad26.COV2.S vaccine versus placebo. The TCR sequence derives from a person aged 18-65 years who received the Ad26.COV2.S COVID-19 vaccine or a placebo. The nucleotide sequence is TGCGCCAGCAGCCCACAGGGGGCGTCCGGGGAGCTGTTTTTT. This codes for CASSPQGASGELFF.